These 3 T cell receptor beta chains were all obtained from the same sample, sequenced in a study of T-cell memory formation after mild COVID-19. TCRdb used MiXCR to reprocess the 5' RACE reads, holding one entry per CDR3 protein. The table has just over 400,000 distinct CDR3 sequences, 23% seen once. The material sequenced was PBMCs or a T cell subset sorted from them (not recorded which). The receptors originated from an adult woman who had mild COVID-19 (a few samples of this study predate the infection). Cell type and time point are not known.

This clonotype was picked up a small number of times. CDR3 residues: CATSDWTGSSYEQYF. The CDR3 bases are TGTGCCACCAGTGATTGGACAGGGAGCTCCTACGAGCAGTACTTC. This chain uses TRBV24-1 with TRBJ2-7; 8 bases are shared with TRBD1. V lost 2 bases to trimming and J lost 0 bases; unmatched junction nucleotides: 2. CDR1 is KGHDR and CDR2 is SFDVKD in the germline V gene. There are 15 residues in the CDR3.

In DNA, the CDR3 is TGCGCCAGCAGCTTGGCCGGGGTTAGTAAGCAGTTCTTC. Translated: CASSLAGVSKQFF. V is TRBV5-1 and J is TRBJ2-1; tentatively, D is TRBD2 (5 bases). This CDR3 contains 13 residues. Trimming shortened V by 0 bases and J by 11 bases, and 12 bases separated the two germline ends. Germline assignment: CDR1 SGHRS and CDR2 YFSETQ. The whole variable domain, remainder taken from reference TRBV5-1 and TRBJ2-1, is KAGVTQTPRYLIKTRGQQVTLSCSPISGHRSVSWYQQTPGQGLQFLFEYFSETQRNKGNFPGRFSGRQFSNSRSEMNVSTLELGDSALYLCASSLAGVSKQFFGPGTRLTVL.

This clonotype was counted many times. This rearrangement joins TRBV6-1 to TRBJ2-7; 9 bases match TRBD1. The CDR3 spans 17 residues. V lost 6 bases and J lost 2; bases outside the gene matches: 14. Germline V lookup: CDR1 MNHNS, CDR2 SASEGT. CDR3 DNA: TGTGCCAGCAGGCGGATTACAGGGGGCGGAATGGCCTACGAGCAGTACTTC. It codes for CASRRITGGGMAYEQYF.